This T cell receptor beta chain was found in a study of blood T cell repertoires in COVID-19. Study background: COVID-19 samples, acute and convalescent, were from the United States, Italy and Spain.

Sequencing used immunoSEQ multiplex PCR; TCRdb keeps in-frame clones, though not all of them. The data show some 66,000 clones, roughly 82% seen once. V lost 1 base, J lost 1 base, and 16 bases lay in between. The CDR3 sequence is 17 residues long. CDR1 is MGHRA, CDR2 YSYEKL, per germline. The V and J genes are TRBV4-1 and TRBJ2-5; TRBD1 might be the D (6 bases). The material sequenced was peripheral blood. This TCR was sampled from a man between 60 and 70 years old with acute or convalescent COVID-19. The CDR3 DNA reads as TGCGCCAGCAGCCAAGTCCCCGGAGCAGGGGTCCAAGAGACCCAGTACTTC. This codes for CASSQVPGAGVQETQYF.